Following are 27 T cell receptor beta chains from one sample sequenced in a study of T cells in Graves' hyperthyroidism and ophthalmopathy (dated by TCRdb to about 2019). Library creation used multiplex PCR. TCRdb lists the instrument as Illumina HiSeq 2000. The TCR beta CDR3 regions were amplified from the RNA transcripts. A first-round RT-PCR of the TCR CDR3 used the HTBI primer set with the Qiagen OneStep RT-PCR kit. TCRdb took the public reads, trimmed them with fastp at Q25, ran MiXCR for clone calling and kept in-frame beta chains. All rows with the same CDR3 protein become a single entry with the most common DNA and genes. Recorded for this sample are fewer than 400,000 distinct CDR3 sequences; just under 25% of them occurred a single time. More than 60% of the sample goes to the ten largest clones. The material sequenced was blood. The receptors were gathered from a man aged 50 to 59 with Graves' hyperthyroidism.

This clonotype has a count of ten or more. V usage is TRBV29-1 and J usage is TRBJ2-3, with D possibly matching TRBD1 (6 bases). The germline V and J ends were trimmed by 6 bases and 3 bases, with 13 bases remaining between them. The CDR3 is 13 residues long. Germline V gene sequence: CDR1 SQVTM, CDR2 ANQGSEA. CDR3 sequence: CSVTGQATDTQYF. The CDR3 coding sequence is TGCAGCGTGACAGGTCAGGCGACAGATACGCAGTATTTT.

This clonotype turned up a few times. The chain recombines TRBV7-3 with TRBJ1-1; tentatively, D is TRBD1 (6 bases). The germline V gene encodes CDR1 SGHTA and CDR2 FQGTGA. V was cut by 5 bases and J by 0 bases, with 13 bases left in between. This CDR3 is built from 15 residues. CDR3 sequence reads: CASSRGQFMNTEAFF. The CDR3 DNA sequence: TGTGCCAGCAGCCGAGGACAGTTTATGAACACTGAAGCTTTCTTT. Looking up the rest from reference TRBV7-3 and TRBJ1-1 gives the full variable domain: GAGVSQTPSNKVTEKGKYVELRCDPISGHTALYWYRQSLGQGPEFLIYFQGTGAADDSGLPNDRFFAVRPEGSVSTLKIQRTERGDSAVYLCASSRGQFMNTEAFFGQGTRLTVV.

The chain has TRBV7-9 and TRBJ2-7; D not certain. Germline V gene sequence: CDR1 SEHNR, CDR2 FQNEAQ (reference sequence). Trimming shortened V by 7 bases and J by 3 bases, and 13 bases separated the two germline ends. CDR3 length equals 13 residues. For the CDR3, the DNA is TGTGCCAGCAACTTCGGTCTAAGCTACGAGCAGTACTTC. Its protein product is CASNFGLSYEQYF. Supplemented by reference TRBV7-9 and TRBJ2-7, the full variable domain reads DTGVSQNPRHKITKRGQNVTFRCDPISEHNRLYWYRQTLGQGPEFLTYFQNEAQLEKSRLLSDRFSAERPKGSFSTLEIQRTEQGDSAMYLCASNFGLSYEQYFGPGTRLTVT.

In its sample, this clonotype was seen a few times. The chain is built from TRBV20-1 and TRBJ2-1; D may be TRBD1 (6 bases). Trimming stripped 4 bases from V and 9 bases from J, with 13 bases between. In germline, CDR1 is DFQATT, CDR2 SNEGSKA (reference sequence). The CDR3 is 12 residues long. The CDR3 nucleotides read TGCAGTGCTAAACCAGGGGCGGGTGAGCAGTTCTTC. Its protein is CSAKPGAGEQFF.

In its sample, this clonotype was seen a few times. This chain links TRBV29-1 with TRBJ2-1, with D possibly TRBD2 on 6 matching bases. The CDR3 has 16 residues. CDR1 is SQVTM and CDR2 is ANQGSEA in the germline V gene. Deletions cut 6 bases from V and 6 bases from J, with 24 bases between. This CDR3 is CSVGGMPANPGNEQFF. The CDR3, as DNA: TGCAGCGTCGGAGGGATGCCAGCCAATCCCGGCAATGAGCAGTTCTTC.

This clonotype turned up a few times. The chain carries TRBV3-1 and TRBJ2-4, with D possibly being TRBD1 (6 bases). There are 15 residues in the CDR3. Germline CDR1 is LGHDT and CDR2 is YNNKEL (reference sequence). Trimming took off 3 bases at V and 8 bases at J, with 17 bases between the two ends. The CDR3 loop reads CASSQTGSVKDIQYF. The DNA for the CDR3 is TGTGCCAGCAGCCAGACAGGATCCGTTAAGGACATTCAGTACTTC.

This clonotype came up many times. The V call is TRBV7-8, the J call TRBJ2-7, with a weak D call TRBD2 (5 bases). The CDR3 extends over 14 amino acids. Trimming removed 3 bases from V and 0 bases from J, with 9 bases in between. Germline values: CDR1 SGHVS, CDR2 FQNEAQ. The DNA of the CDR3 is TGTGCCAGCAGCTTGGGAGAGAGCTCCTACGAGCAGTACTTC. This encodes CASSLGESSYEQYF.

The V gene is TRBV29-1, the J gene TRBJ2-3; TRBD2 matches 8 bases. V lost 2 bases, J lost 5 bases, and 9 bases stayed unmatched. This CDR3 comprises 15 residues. The germline V gene has CDR1 SQVTM and CDR2 ANQGSEA. Written as DNA, the CDR3 is TGCAGCGTTGAATGGGCTAGCGGGTGGAAAGATACGCAGTATTTT. Translating it yields CSVEWASGWKDTQYF.

The rearrangement links TRBV20-1 to TRBJ1-1, with D tentatively TRBD1 (5 bases). The CDR3 is 13 amino acids. V was shortened by 7 bases and J by 3 bases, with 15 bases between the two germline ends. CDR1 is DFQATT, CDR2 SNEGSKA, per germline (reference sequence). CDR3 protein: CSVPLGGDTEAFF. The CDR3 DNA reads as TGCAGTGTTCCCCTGGGGGGGGACACTGAAGCTTTCTTT.

This clonotype has only a few counts. The gene calls are TRBV6-1 and TRBJ2-3; TRBD2 matches 9 bases. The junction had 8 bases not matched to a gene; V was cut back by 5 bases and J by 2 bases. This CDR3 comprises 16 residues. Germline CDR1 MNHNS, CDR2 SASEGT. The CDR3 bases are TGTGCCAGCAGTCCCCTTGCGGGAGGGTACACAGATACGCAGTATTTT. This codes for CASSPLAGGYTDTQYF.

This clonotype came up many times. The V gene is TRBV28, the J gene TRBJ2-3; 11 nucleotides agree with TRBD2. The CDR3 totals 15 residues. The J segment lost 1 base and the V segment lost 6 bases, leaving 3 bases of the junction unmatched. Germline V CDR1 and CDR2: MDHEN, SYDVKM. The CDR3 protein is CASRELAGGTDTQYF. CDR3 DNA: TGTGCCAGCAGGGAACTAGCGGGGGGCACAGATACGCAGTATTTT.

The DNA of the CDR3 is TGTGCCAGCAGTGAAGAATCCTCTGGGGCCAACGTCCTGACTTTC. Its protein product is CASSEESSGANVLTF. The chain has TRBV6-1 and TRBJ2-6; D uncertain. Looked up from germline, CDR1 is MNHNS and CDR2 is SASEGT. This CDR3 region has 15 residues. V dropped 1 base and J dropped 0 bases, with 4 bases sitting between them.

The rearrangement uses TRBV11-2 and TRBJ2-7; 15 bases line up with TRBD2. With 1 base clipped from V and 5 bases from J, the junction kept 12 bases outside the gene matches. Germline CDR1 and CDR2: SGHAT and FQNNGV. CDR3 length equals 19 residues. The CDR3 protein is CASSLAFGLAGGPSNEQYF. The CDR3 nucleotides read TGTGCCAGCAGCTTAGCCTTTGGACTAGCGGGAGGGCCCTCGAACGAGCAGTACTTC.

This clonotype has at least ten counts. This rearrangement joins TRBV6-1 to TRBJ2-1; 12 bases line up with TRBD2. Trimming at V came to 7 bases and at J to 3 bases, leaving 7 bases not matched to a gene. The CDR3 loop spans 16 amino acids. Germline-derived CDR1 and CDR2 are MNHNS and SASEGT. The CDR3 DNA reads as TGTGCCAGCATCGTCGCTAGCGGGGGGGACTACAATGAGCAGTTCTTC. This encodes CASIVASGGDYNEQFF.

This rearrangement joins TRBV20-1 to TRBJ1-6, with no clear D. Germline V gene data show CDR1 as DFQATT and CDR2 as SNEGSKA (reference sequence). The CDR3 covers 15 residues. With 0 bases removed from V and 0 bases from J, the gap between germline ends came to 6 bases. CDR3 amino acids: CSARDGSSYNSPLHF. Here the CDR3 DNA reads TGCAGTGCTAGAGACGGGAGCTCCTATAATTCACCCCTCCACTTT.

The sample holds a few counts of this clonotype. The chain uses TRBV10-1 and TRBJ2-5; D could derive from TRBD1 or TRBD2 (5 bases each). The CDR3 runs 12 residues. V lost 8 bases, J lost 1 base, and 8 bases lay in between. Per the germline V gene, CDR1 is WNHNN and CDR2 is SYGVQD (reference sequence). Here the CDR3 reads CASSGAQETQYF. The CDR3 coding sequence is TGCGCCAGCTCCGGGGCCCAAGAGACCCAGTACTTC.

The rearrangement joins TRBV6-1 to TRBJ1-5; D may be TRBD1 (5 bases). The CDR3 length is 13 residues. Germline V gene sequence: CDR1 MNHNS, CDR2 SASEGT. With 11 bases removed from V and 5 bases from J, the gap between germline ends came to 16 bases. The chain's CDR3 is CAGGTEGYQPQHF. The CDR3 nucleotides read TGTGCCGGGGGGACGGAGGGGTATCAGCCCCAGCATTTT.

The J gene is TRBJ2-7, the V gene TRBV6-5; 7 nucleotides match TRBD2. Germline-derived CDR1 and CDR2 are MNHEY and SVGAGI. The CDR3 extends over 16 amino acids. Trimming cost V 2 bases and J 1 base; bases outside gene matches: 8. CDR3 amino acids: CASSYRGRGVSYEQYF. As DNA, the CDR3 is TGTGCCAGCAGTTACAGAGGCCGGGGGGTGTCCTACGAGCAGTACTTC.

This clonotype was observed at least ten times. The chain carries TRBV11-2 and TRBJ2-1, with D unclear. Trimming took 4 bases from V and 0 from J, leaving 7 bases between them. CDR3 length: 14 amino acids. Germline CDR1 reads SGHAT; CDR2 reads FQNNGV. CDR3 DNA: TGTGCCAGCAGCTCTCTTAGCTCCTACAATGAGCAGTTCTTC. Protein: CASSSLSSYNEQFF. The full variable domain, in which reference TRBV11-2 and TRBJ2-1 provide the parts outside the CDR3, is EAGVAQSPRYKIIEKRQSVAFWCNPISGHATLYWYQQILGQGPKLLIQFQNNGVVDDSQLPKDRFSAERLKGVDSTLKIQPAKLEDSAVYLCASSSLSSYNEQFFGPGTRLTVL.

This clonotype was observed a few times. The chain combines TRBV30 with TRBJ1-3; D gene uncertain. V lost 1 base to trimming and J lost 4 bases, with 8 bases between them. Germline CDR1 and CDR2: GTSNPN and SVGIG (reference sequence). This CDR3 region has 13 residues. CDR3 loop: CAWSAGIGNTIYF. In DNA, the CDR3 is TGTGCCTGGAGTGCGGGGATCGGAAACACCATATATTTT.

The chain joins TRBV20-1 to TRBJ2-3; D is perhaps TRBD1 or TRBD2 (7 bases each). Germline V lookup: CDR1 DFQATT, CDR2 SNEGSKA (reference sequence). This CDR3 comprises 15 residues. Trimming removed 6 bases at V and 2 bases at J, with 18 bases between. The CDR3 spells CSAASDRDYTDTQYF. CDR3 DNA sequence: TGCAGTGCCGCCTCCGACAGGGACTACACAGATACGCAGTATTTT.

The chain links TRBV10-3 to TRBJ1-3, with D perhaps matching TRBD1 (6 bases). Germline loops: CDR1 ENHRY, CDR2 SYGVKD. This CDR3 is built from 16 residues. V was clipped by 3 bases and J by 4 bases, with 16 bases between them. The CDR3 DNA reads as TGTGCCATCAGTGAAGTACCAACAGGGCGAGGAAACACCATATATTTT. It codes for CAISEVPTGRGNTIYF.

This clonotype qualifies as medium-sized. The V and J genes are TRBV28 and TRBJ1-1, with 7 bases lining up with TRBD1. The CDR3 spans 15 residues. The germline V gene has CDR1 MDHEN and CDR2 SYDVKM. Unmatched junction bases numbered 7, after V lost 6 bases and J lost 0 bases. Here the CDR3 reads CASSLTGTVNTEAFF. In nucleotides, the CDR3 is TGTGCCAGCAGCCTAACCGGGACAGTGAACACTGAAGCTTTCTTT.

This chain links TRBV7-9 with TRBJ2-7, with D tentatively TRBD1 (5 bases). This CDR3 contains 13 residues. The V gene lost 8 bases and the J gene lost 3 bases, with 14 bases spanning the gap. CDR1 is SEHNR and CDR2 is FQNEAQ in the germline V gene (reference sequence). This CDR3 is CASFSDSHYEQYF. CDR3 nucleotides: TGTGCCAGCTTCTCCGACAGTCACTACGAGCAGTACTTC.

This clonotype was found many times. V and J are TRBV7-9 and TRBJ2-7, with 7 bases that match TRBD1. Losses at the gene ends were 5 bases for V and 6 bases for J; bases not matched to a gene: 7. Germline assignment: CDR1 SEHNR and CDR2 FQNEAQ (reference sequence). This CDR3 is built from 13 residues. The CDR3 is CASSSDRVFEQYF. CDR3 DNA sequence: TGTGCCAGCAGCAGTGACAGGGTTTTCGAGCAGTACTTC. Together with reference TRBV7-9 and TRBJ2-7, the CDR3 gives the full variable domain: DTGVSQNPRHKITKRGQNVTFRCDPISEHNRLYWYRQTLGQGPEFLTYFQNEAQLEKSRLLSDRFSAERPKGSFSTLEIQRTEQGDSAMYLCASSSDRVFEQYFGPGTRLTVT.

Regarding this clonotype: The junction and the germline gene differ at one end; a read error may be behind it. The chain has TRBV25-1 and TRBJ2-1; possible D gene TRBD2, 6 bases. CDR3 length: 16 residues. Germline CDR1 and CDR2: MGHDK and SYGVNS. The CDR3 region is CASSEFGLTPYNEQFF. Here the CDR3 DNA reads TGTGCCAGCAGCGAATTCGGACTAACCCCCTACAATGAGCAGTTCTTC.

There are many counts of this clonotype. The rearrangement uses TRBV11-2 and TRBJ2-1; 7 bases map to TRBD2. CDR3 length: 15 residues. V dropped 2 bases and J dropped 8; count of bases not matched to a gene: 9. Germline CDR1 is SGHAT and CDR2 is FQNNGV. In DNA form, the CDR3 reads TGTGCCAGCAGCTTATTCGGTCAGGGAGGGCATGAGCAGTTCTTC. Amino acids: CASSLFGQGGHEQFF.